This T cell receptor beta chain came from a study of shared T cell receptors in the human thymus (dated by TCRdb to the early 2020s). General notes on the study: The study investigated the way shared, self-reactive T-cell receptor alpha chains are produced in the human thymus.

From the cysteine through the phenylalanine, the CDR3 covers 18 amino acids. Here the CDR3 DNA is all that survives: 54 bases in frame from base 1. Trimmed from V: 4 bases; trimmed from J: 3 bases; junction bases lacking a gene match: 15. The germline V gene encodes CDR1 SGHRS and CDR2 YFSETQ. To prepare the library, the immunoSEQ multiplex PCR assay was applied. The clones in this table, taken by TCRdb from immuneACCESS, are in-frame only. Not every clone is retained; where verified, under half of the shortfall comes from an unresolved V gene, and the cause of the rest is unknown. The sample table shows about 540,000 clones, and 78% are seen once. The ten largest clones capture 0.01% to 0.015% of the sample. On this clone: Its antigen is still unknown. No clone much larger than this one lies a single base away; base qualities are absent.

These data were likewise used in another study, on human thymus T cells. Looking at the second paper: Donors were immunologically healthy infants undergoing open corrective cardiac surgery for congenital heart defects in Finland. Thymus tissue was obtained as surgical resects removed during corrective cardiac surgery. Both the thymic and the peripheral blood repertoires appeared to show biased V and J gene segment usage. The related research reported highly overlapping thymic TCR repertoires among unrelated individuals. TCR alpha and beta repertoires from about 8 infant thymus samples and a few related peripheral blood samples were characterized in the study. The cohort included six male and a couple of female infants, with donor ages spanning 7 to 244 days. After being mechanically released from the tissue, thymocytes were kept at -70 degrees C in pellets of about 8.5-32 million cells. Genomic DNA was extracted from frozen cell pellets with a QIAsymphony instrument. Using the immunoSEQ multiplex PCR assay, the TCRB and TCRAD loci were amplified from a standardized quantity of quality-controlled genomic DNA. The amplicons spanned the V(D)J region and were long enough to cover the CDR3 and allow V and J genes to be identified. The commercial immunoSEQ service was used to sequence amplicons on an Illumina platform. Primer bias and sequencing errors were corrected as previously described, and TCRAD and TCRB definitions were based on the IMGT database. The repertoires were analysed using immunoSEQ Analyzer 3.0 and VDJTools for basic statistics, V/J segment usage, diversity estimates, rarefaction and pairwise overlap. Diversity was estimated with Chao1, ChaoE, Efron-Thisted, Shannon and inverse Simpson indices, and also on datasets down-sampled to the smallest sample. Repertoire overlap used strict matching of CDR3 nucleotide sequence, V gene and J gene, with Jaccard-based multidimensional scaling clustering. On average, approximately 790,000 unique TCRB clonotypes were obtained from thymus samples, compared with about 84,000 from blood samples.

Sequenced: thymocytes. The V and J genes are TRBV5-1 and TRBJ2-7, and TRBD2 aligns with 11 junction nucleotides. This sequence originates from a boy under three years old with a congenital heart defect. Donor details come from another sample of the same person, matched by shared clones. The CDR3 reads as follows: CASSTAPVRLAGHYEQYF. The DNA is as follows: TGCGCCAGCAGCACCGCGCCGGTCAGACTAGCGGGACACTACGAGCAGTACTTC. Reference TRBV5-1 and TRBJ2-7 genes cover what lies past the CDR3, so the full variable domain is KAGVTQTPRYLIKTRGQQVTLSCSPISGHRSVSWYQQTPGQGLQFLFEYFSETQRNKGNFPGRFSGRQFSNSRSEMNVSTLELGDSALYLCASSTAPVRLAGHYEQYFGPGTRLTVT.